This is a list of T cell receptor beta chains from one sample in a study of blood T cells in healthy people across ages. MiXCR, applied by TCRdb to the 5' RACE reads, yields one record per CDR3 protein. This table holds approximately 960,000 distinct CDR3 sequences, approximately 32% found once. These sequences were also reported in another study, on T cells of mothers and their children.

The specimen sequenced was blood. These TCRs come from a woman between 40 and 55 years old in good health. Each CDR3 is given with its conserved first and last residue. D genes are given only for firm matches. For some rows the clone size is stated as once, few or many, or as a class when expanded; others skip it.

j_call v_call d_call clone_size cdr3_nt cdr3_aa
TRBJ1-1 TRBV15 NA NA TGTGCCACCAGCAGAGAGGGGGTCACTGAAGCTTTCTTT CATSREGVTEAFF
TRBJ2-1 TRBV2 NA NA TGTGCCAGCAAAGGCCTAGAACTAGGGCAGTTCTTC CASKGLELGQFF
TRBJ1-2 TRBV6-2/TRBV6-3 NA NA TGTGCCGGCAGTTTAAGCCGACAGCCCAACTATGGCTACACCTTC CAGSLSRQPNYGYTF
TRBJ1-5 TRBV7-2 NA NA TGTGCCAGCAGCTTAGTCGGGGTTCCCTATAGCAATCAGCCCCAGCATTTT CASSLVGVPYSNQPQHF
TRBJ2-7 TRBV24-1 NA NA TGTGCCACCAGCTCGGAGGGCATACGGGAGCAGTACTTC CATSSEGIREQYF
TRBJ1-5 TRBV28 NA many TGTGCCAGCAGCACACCTGAGGACGCCATCAATCAGCCCCAGCATTTT CASSTPEDAINQPQHF
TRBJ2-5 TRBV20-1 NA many TGCAGTGCTAGAGCTGTGGGCGAGACCCAGTACTTC CSARAVGETQYF
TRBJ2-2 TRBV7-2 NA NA TGTGCCAGCGGTTTACGTTGGAACACCGGGGAGCTGTTTTTT CASGLRWNTGELFF
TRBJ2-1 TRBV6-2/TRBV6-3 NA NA TGTGCCAGCAGTCCCCCCAGGGCGGGGTTATACAATGAGCAGTTCTTC CASSPPRAGLYNEQFF
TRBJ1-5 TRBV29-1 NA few TGCAGCGTCGTCGAGAGGAGGATATCCCGAACCAATCAGCCCCAGCATTTT CSVVERRISRTNQPQHF
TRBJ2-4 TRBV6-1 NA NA TGTGCCAGCAGGGACGGGGGCGGCGAAAACATTCAGTACTTC CASRDGGGENIQYF
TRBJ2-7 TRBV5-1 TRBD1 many TGCGCCAGCAGCTTGGGGGGGACAGGGAAAAACTACGAGCAGTACTTC CASSLGGTGKNYEQYF
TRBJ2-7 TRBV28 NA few TGTGCCAGCAGTTTGATAGGGGGGAGCTCCTACGAGCAGTACTTC CASSLIGGSSYEQYF
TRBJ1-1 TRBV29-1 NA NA TGCAGCGTTTTGAAGGGCGCCAACACTGAGGCTTTCTTT CSVLKGANTEAFF
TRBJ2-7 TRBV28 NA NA TGTGCCAGCCTCAGGAACCCGTACGAGCAGTACTTC CASLRNPYEQYF
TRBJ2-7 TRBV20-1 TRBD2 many TGCAGTGCTAGCGCAGGGAGGGGTTTGAGCGAGCAGTACTTC CSASAGRGLSEQYF
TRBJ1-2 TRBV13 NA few TGTGCCAGCAGCCGTGACAGGACTCTAAATGGCTACACCTTC CASSRDRTLNGYTF
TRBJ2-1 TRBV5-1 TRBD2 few TGCGCCAGCAGCTCTCGTGAGCGGGGGAAGCGTGAGCAGTTCTTC CASSSRERGKREQFF
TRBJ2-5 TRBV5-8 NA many TGTGCCAGCAGCCCGGGGGATCGGGCCATTAGAGGGGAGACCCAGTACTTC CASSPGDRAIRGETQYF
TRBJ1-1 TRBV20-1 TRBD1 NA TGCAGTGCCCTCCGGGACAGGGGCGCTGAAGCTTTCTTT CSALRDRGAEAFF
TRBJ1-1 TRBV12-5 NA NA TGTGCCAGTGGTTTGGGGAGATACACTGAAGCTTTCTTT CASGLGRYTEAFF
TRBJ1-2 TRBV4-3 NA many TGCGCCAGCAGCCAAGAGAGAGGCAGGGTCAGCTATGGCTACACCTTC CASSQERGRVSYGYTF
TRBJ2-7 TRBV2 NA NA TGTGCCAGCAGCCCCGGGGGTTCCTACAATGAGCAGTACTTC CASSPGGSYNEQYF
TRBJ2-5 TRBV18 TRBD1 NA TGTGCCAGCTCACCTGACAGGGGAGCCCATGTGTACTTC CASSPDRGAHVYF
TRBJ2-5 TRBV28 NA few TGTGCCAGCAGTCCCGGACAGAGGGGGCAAGAGACCCAGTACTTC CASSPGQRGQETQYF
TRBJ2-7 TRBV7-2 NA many TGTGCCAGCAGTCCCAGCAGGGTCTCCTACGAGCAGTACTTC CASSPSRVSYEQYF
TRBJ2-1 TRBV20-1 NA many TGCAGTGCCGGAGGGGCCAGCCAGTTCTTC CSAGGASQFF
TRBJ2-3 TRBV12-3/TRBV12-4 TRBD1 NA TGTGCCAGCAGAGCCGGGACAGGGAAGACAGATACGCAGTATTTT CASRAGTGKTDTQYF
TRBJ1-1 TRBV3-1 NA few TGTGCCAGCAGCCAAGATATCGCAGGAGCAGCTTTCTTT CASSQDIAGAAFF